Listed here is a single T cell receptor beta chain. Its antigen is currently unknown. The data derive from a study of PD-1 blockade in classical Hodgkin lymphoma. Study at large: The study gave patients nivolumab 3 mg/kg intravenously every 2 weeks. Overall study results and limits: Newly diagnosed patients had baseline TCR diversity that was reportedly lower than that of healthy donors. There was a significant rise in CD4+ TCR diversity by C4D1, with no such rise for CD8+.

Every patient was affected by relapse after autologous stem cell transplantation, while exposure to brentuximab vedotin was not uniform. The study recorded best responses of complete response, partial response or progressive disease. V lost 2 bases and J 0 bases, leaving 8 bases between the germline ends. This CDR3 has 14 amino acids. Germline lookup yields CDR1 SGDLS and CDR2 YYNGEE. Produced via immunoSEQ multiplex PCR; TCRdb's table is partial and in-frame only. The repertoire holds fewer than 5,500 clones, with around four fifths as singletons. The source is a human donor with classical Hodgkin lymphoma. The starting material was peripheral blood mononuclear cells (PBMCs), obtained at baseline. The V call is TRBV9, the J call TRBJ1-1; D gene uncertain. As DNA, the CDR3 is TGTGCCAGCAGCGTCAACATATTGAACACTGAAGCTTTCTTT. It translates to CASSVNILNTEAFF.